A selection of T cell receptor beta chains follows, all from one sample in a study of blood T cell repertoires in COVID-19. The table came from immunoSEQ multiplex PCR; TCRdb's copy has only in-frame clones and leaves some out. The sample has about 150,000 clones; more than 75% are singletons. Input material: peripheral blood. The source is a woman aged 45-60 years with acute or convalescent COVID-19. Each CDR3 is given with its conserved first and last residue. The D gene is left open where the match is weak. The size of a clone is reported for some rows only, either as once, few or many, or as a class for expanded clones.

v_call,j_call,d_call,clone_size,cdr3_nt,cdr3_aa
TRBV5-6,TRBJ1-2,.,few,TGTGCCAGCAGCGTATCTTTGACAGCTAACTATGGCTACACCTTC,CASSVSLTANYGYTF
TRBV24-1,TRBJ1-2,.,.,TGTGCCACCAGTGAACGGAGGGAAGGTTATGGCTACACCTTC,CATSERREGYGYTF
TRBV24-1,TRBJ2-3,TRBD2,.,TGTGCCACCACCCATAGCGGGGGCACAGATACGCAGTATTTT,CATTHSGGTDTQYF
TRBV29-1,TRBJ2-7,TRBD2,.,TGCAGCGTTGAGGTGAGGGAGGGATCCTACGAGCAGTACTTC,CSVEVREGSYEQYF
TRBV6-5,TRBJ2-7,TRBD1,.,TGTGCCAGCAGTTACTCGGGACAGGGCTACGAGCAGTACTTC,CASSYSGQGYEQYF
TRBV6-1,TRBJ1-1,.,.,TGTGCCAGCAGTGAATCTTACACTGAAGCTTTCTTT,CASSESYTEAFF
TRBV20-1,TRBJ1-5,.,.,TGCAGTGCTGGTGGTCGCGGCAATCAGCCCCAGCATTTT,CSAGGRGNQPQHF
TRBV7-3,TRBJ2-2,.,once,TGTGCCAGCAGCTCGACAGCGCTGAACACCGGGGAGCTGTTTTTT,CASSSTALNTGELFF
TRBV9,TRBJ1-2,.,few,TGTGCCAGCAGCCCAGGGTTTGACTATGGCTACACCTTC,CASSPGFDYGYTF
TRBV30,TRBJ1-1,.,.,TGTGCCTGGAGTGTATCAGGGGTTGGAGCTTTCTTT,CAWSVSGVGAFF